The next 23 T cell receptor beta chains were all read from a single sample in a study of blood T cells in healthy people across ages. A second PCR, run for roughly 6 to 11 cycles, used a sample-barcoded 5' primer plus a J-beta primer mix. TCRdb redid the calling of the 5' RACE reads with MiXCR, one entry per CDR3 protein. The table includes about 290,000 distinct CDR3 sequences, 27% detected once. The sequenced sample consisted of blood. The origin of the receptors is a woman in her 70s in good health.

A few counts support this clonotype. The chain has TRBV6-2 or TRBV6-3 and TRBJ1-4, with TRBD1 matching 8 bases. The CDR3 spans 13 residues. Germline V CDR1 and CDR2: MNHEY, SVGEGT. V lost 6 bases and J lost 8; bases outside the gene matches: 5. The CDR3 sequence: CASRGQAFEKLFF. The CDR3 DNA sequence: TGTGCCAGCAGGGGACAGGCGTTCGAAAAACTGTTTTTT.

The rearrangement links TRBV28 to TRBJ2-5, with TRBD1 matching 7 bases. The better agreement between TRBJ2-1 and the DNA end casts doubt on the J call. Germline V gene sequence: CDR1 MDHEN, CDR2 SYDVKM. The CDR3 length is 16 residues. The CDR3 spells CASSLATGQFYNEQFF. For the CDR3, the DNA is TGTGCCAGCAGTTTAGCTACGGGACAGTTTTACAATGAGCAGTTCTTC.

The rearrangement uses TRBV3-1 and TRBJ2-5, with D possibly TRBD1 on 6 matching bases. CDR3 length: 16 amino acids. V lost 0 bases and J lost 4, with 15 bases in between. Germline V CDR1 and CDR2: LGHDT, YNNKEL (reference sequence). CDR3 protein: CASSQDQGSRGETQYF. CDR3 bases: TGTGCCAGCAGCCAAGATCAGGGGAGTAGGGGAGAGACCCAGTACTTC.

This clonotype was seen only a few times. The V gene is TRBV28, the J gene TRBJ2-5; D tentatively reads TRBD1 or TRBD2 (6 bases each). The J call may be wrong; the DNA end is better matched by TRBJ2-1. The germline gives CDR1 MDHEN, CDR2 SYDVKM. This CDR3 has 15 residues. CDR3 in amino acids: CASTSRGAFGDEQFF. In DNA, the CDR3 is TGTGCCAGCACCTCAAGGGGGGCCTTTGGGGATGAGCAGTTCTTC.

Here the CDR3 DNA reads TGTGCTAGTGGTTTGTCGACAGGGTTTGATACGCAGTATTTT. Encoded protein: CASGLSTGFDTQYF. The rearrangement links TRBV12-5 to TRBJ2-3, with 7 nucleotides matching TRBD1. The V gene's germline CDR1 is LGHNT and CDR2 FRNRAP. The CDR3 has 14 amino acids. V was clipped by 2 bases and J by 6 bases; unmatched bases: 5.

This clonotype was observed at least ten times. V is TRBV6-5 and J is TRBJ1-1; tentatively, D is TRBD1 (6 bases). Per germline, CDR1 MNHEY and CDR2 SVGAGI. The CDR3 runs 12 residues. Trimming left V 2 bases short and J 8 bases short, with 9 bases between. The CDR3 loop is CASSYRGEEAFF. CDR3 nucleotides: TGTGCCAGCAGTTACAGGGGGGAGGAAGCTTTCTTT.

The V call is TRBV5-4, the J call TRBJ2-1, with 9 bases fitting TRBD1. J was trimmed by 4 bases and V by 6 bases; bases with no gene match: 11. CDR1 is SGHNT, CDR2 YYREEE, per germline (reference sequence). The CDR3 covers 16 residues. The CDR3 bases are TGTGCCAGCACCCCCCCCGGGGACAGGGATTACAATGAGCAGTTCTTC. Its protein is CASTPPGDRDYNEQFF. Supplemented by reference TRBV5-4 and TRBJ2-1, the full variable domain reads ETGVTQSPTHLIKTRGQQVTLRCSSQSGHNTVSWYQQALGQGPQFIFQYYREEENGRGNFPPRFSGLQFPNYSSELNVNALELDDSALYLCASTPPGDRDYNEQFFGPGTRLTVL.

This sequence joins TRBV13 and TRBJ1-2; D is unclear. The CDR3 has 14 amino acids. Looked up from germline, CDR1 is PRHDT and CDR2 is FYEKMQ (reference sequence). The germline V and J ends were trimmed by 0 bases and 2 bases, with 7 bases remaining between them. The CDR3 DNA reads TGTGCCAGCAGCTTAGGACAAGCCAACTATGGCTACACCTTC. Translated, it gives CASSLGQANYGYTF.

This chain joins TRBV5-1 and TRBJ2-7, with D possibly TRBD2 on 6 matching bases. This CDR3 has 15 residues. Trimming pared 0 bases from V and 0 bases from J, leaving 10 bases between. Germline assignment: CDR1 SGHRS and CDR2 YFSETQ. The CDR3 protein is CASSLAPGASYEQYF. DNA for the CDR3: TGCGCCAGCAGCTTGGCCCCGGGAGCCTCCTACGAGCAGTACTTC.

There are a few counts of this clonotype. The gene calls are TRBV20-1 and TRBJ2-4, with D uncertain. Trimming removed 2 bases at V and 0 bases at J, with 14 bases between. The CDR3 is 16 amino acids. The germline V gene has CDR1 DFQATT and CDR2 SNEGSKA (reference sequence). The CDR3 loop reads CSARSGRLLAKNIQYF. CDR3 in DNA: TGCAGTGCTAGATCCGGCCGGTTACTAGCCAAAAACATTCAGTACTTC.

The V gene is TRBV25-1, the J gene TRBJ2-7, with no clear D. Trimming stripped 3 bases from V and 2 bases from J, with 8 bases between. The CDR3 totals 13 residues. From germline, CDR1 is MGHDK and CDR2 SYGVNS. The CDR3 region has the DNA TGTGCCAGCAGTGACGCCTCTACCTACGAGCAGTACTTC. This gives the protein CASSDASTYEQYF.

This chain uses TRBV7-8 with TRBJ2-5; D not certain. The ends were cut back, 5 bases at V and 5 bases at J, with 15 bases in the middle. The CDR3 has 14 amino acids. CDR1 is SGHVS, CDR2 FQNEAQ, per germline. The CDR3 bases are TGTGCCAGCAGCACCGATAGAAGTTTGGAGACCCAGTACTTC. It is translated as CASSTDRSLETQYF.

This clonotype has only a few counts. The rearrangement links TRBV5-1 to TRBJ2-3; 8 bases match TRBD2. The ends lost 2 bases at V and 2 bases at J; junction bases unmatched: 7. The length of the CDR3 is 16 residues. From germline, CDR1 is SGHRS and CDR2 YFSETQ. The CDR3 reads CASSFGGRRTTDTQYF. DNA for the CDR3: TGCGCCAGCAGCTTTGGCGGGAGGAGGACCACAGATACGCAGTATTTT.

This chain connects TRBV5-6 to TRBJ1-2, with TRBD1 identical over 11 bases. Germline loops: CDR1 SGHDT, CDR2 YYEEEE. J lost 8 bases, V lost 0 bases, and 6 bases had no gene match. CDR3 length: 15 amino acids. CDR3 loop: CASSLGTGGVEGYTF. CDR3 coding DNA: TGTGCCAGCAGCTTGGGGACAGGGGGCGTAGAAGGCTACACCTTC.

This clonotype was detected many times. This sequence joins TRBV24-1 and TRBJ2-1; 8 positions agree with TRBD2. Germline assignment: CDR1 KGHDR and CDR2 SFDVKD. CDR3 length: 16 amino acids. V lost 3 bases to trimming and J lost 4 bases; unmatched junction nucleotides: 7. The DNA of the CDR3 is TGTGCCACCAGTGATCCCGGGACTAGGGGATACAATGAGCAGTTCTTC. This translates into CATSDPGTRGYNEQFF.

J is TRBJ2-7 and V is TRBV6-5; 7 nucleotides align to TRBD2. The germline gives CDR1 MNHEY, CDR2 SVGAGI. V shed 4 bases and J 4 bases; nucleotides not matched to a gene: 10. The length of the CDR3 is 15 residues. CDR3 DNA sequence: TGTGCCAGCAGTTCCCTCGGTGCGGGAGATTACGAGCAGTACTTC. Protein product: CASSSLGAGDYEQYF.

This clonotype has more than one count but fewer than ten. This chain uses TRBV4-2 with TRBJ1-6; tentatively, D is TRBD1 (6 bases). V gave up 0 bases and J gave up 9 bases, with 9 bases separating them. Germline assignment: CDR1 LGHNA and CDR2 YNFKEQ. The CDR3 has 14 amino acids. The CDR3 sequence is CASSQDQDSSPLHF. The CDR3 DNA sequence: TGTGCCAGCAGCCAAGATCAGGACAGTTCACCCCTCCACTTT.

This chain joins TRBV28 and TRBJ1-2; no definite D call. Trimming cost V 8 bases and J 8 bases, with 18 bases left between them. CDR1 and CDR2 from the germline V gene are MDHEN and SYDVKM. The CDR3 contains 13 residues. The CDR3 sequence: CASRGATAGGYTF. The CDR3 coding sequence is TGTGCCAGCCGCGGCGCTACAGCGGGGGGCTACACCTTC.

The chain employs TRBV9 and TRBJ2-5; TRBD2 aligns across 7 bases. Per the germline V gene, CDR1 is SGDLS and CDR2 is YYNGEE. CDR3 length: 16 residues. J was trimmed by 3 bases and V by 0 bases; bases with no gene match: 8. The CDR3 DNA follows: TGTGCCAGCAGCGTAGACCCCGGCGGGGGTGAAGAGACCCAGTACTTC. Translation: CASSVDPGGGEETQYF.

The rearrangement links TRBV3-1 to TRBJ2-5; D unresolved. Germline CDR1 reads LGHDT; CDR2 reads YNNKEL (reference sequence). The CDR3 runs to 12 residues. Trimming took off 1 base at V and 4 bases at J, with 4 bases between the two ends. The CDR3 DNA reads TGTGCCAGCAGCCAAGCGGGAGAGACCCAGTACTTC. This gives the protein CASSQAGETQYF.

There are a few counts of this clonotype. The V gene is TRBV15, the J gene TRBJ2-3, with a possible D match to TRBD2 (5 bases). With 0 bases removed from V and 5 bases from J, the gap between germline ends came to 12 bases. Germline lookup yields CDR1 LNHNV and CDR2 YYDKDF (reference sequence). The CDR3 extends over 15 amino acids. CDR3 DNA: TGTGCCACCAGCAGAGATGTGGGAGAGCGAGATACGCAGTATTTT. Translation: CATSRDVGERDTQYF.

The chain employs TRBV5-1 and TRBJ2-2; 8 nucleotides line up with TRBD1. With V trimmed by 1 base and J by 3 bases, 14 bases remained unmatched. The germline V gene encodes CDR1 SGHRS and CDR2 YFSETQ. CDR3 length equals 19 residues. The CDR3 DNA reads as TGCGCCAGCAGCTTGAACCCCAAGCCCGGACAGGGTTACACCGGGGAGCTGTTTTTT. Amino acid sequence: CASSLNPKPGQGYTGELFF.

J is TRBJ2-6 and V is TRBV28; possible D gene TRBD2, 5 bases. Germline assignment: CDR1 MDHEN and CDR2 SYDVKM. The CDR3 has 17 residues. The V end lost 7 bases, the J end lost 4 bases, and 20 bases lay between the germline ends. DNA of the CDR3: TGTGCCAGCACCTTTGAGGGATGGCAGGAAGGGGCCAACGTCCTGACTTTC. Its protein is CASTFEGWQEGANVLTF.